Shown below are 31 T cell receptor beta chains from a single sample sequenced in a study of radiotherapy plus CTLA-4 blockade in lung cancer. Sequencing was performed with immunoSEQ multiplex PCR; in TCRdb, only in-frame clones are kept and a portion is missing. The table has some 73,000 clones, about four fifths seen once. The source was peripheral blood, collected from a patient treated with radiotherapy plus ipilimumab. The receptor source for this set is a human donor with non-small cell lung cancer who had stable disease on radiotherapy plus ipilimumab.

V gene TRBV18 combines with J gene TRBJ1-2, with D possibly being TRBD1 (6 bases). V lost 2 bases, J lost 2 bases, and 9 bases lay in between. The V gene's germline CDR1 is KGHSH and CDR2 LQKENI. The CDR3 loop spans 14 amino acids. The CDR3 DNA reads as TGTGCCAGCTCACCAGATGGACAGAACTATGGCTACACCTTC. Translating it yields CASSPDGQNYGYTF.

This clone has a single count. The chain combines TRBV29-1 with TRBJ2-7; D is perhaps TRBD2 (5 bases). V dropped 8 bases and J dropped 0 bases, with 17 bases sitting between them. The length of the CDR3 is 14 residues. CDR1 and CDR2 from the germline V gene are SQVTM and ANQGSEA. CDR3 coding DNA: TGCAGCTTCGGCGGGTCACAGAACTCCTACGAGCAGTACTTC. It yields the protein CSFGGSQNSYEQYF.

CDR3: CASRFSVTEAFF. CDR3 bases: TGTGCCAGCAGGTTCTCTGTCACTGAAGCTTTCTTT. This rearrangement joins TRBV2 to TRBJ1-1; unclear D gene. CDR1 and CDR2 from the germline V gene are SNHLY and FYNNEI. This CDR3 has 12 residues. V was cut by 6 bases and J by 4 bases, with 9 bases left in between.

CDR3 in amino acids: CASSPGLGSSPLHF. In nucleotides, the CDR3 is TGCGCCAGCAGCCCAGGACTGGGTAGTTCACCCCTCCACTTT. The J gene is TRBJ1-6, the V gene TRBV5-1; D gene uncertain. The V and J ends lost 4 bases and 9 bases respectively, with 14 bases between them. The CDR3 sequence is 14 residues long. CDR1 SGHRS and CDR2 YFSETQ come from the germline V gene. The variable domain in full, with the rest retrieved from reference TRBV5-1 and TRBJ1-6, is KAGVTQTPRYLIKTRGQQVTLSCSPISGHRSVSWYQQTPGQGLQFLFEYFSETQRNKGNFPGRFSGRQFSNSRSEMNVSTLELGDSALYLCASSPGLGSSPLHFGNGTRLTVT.

The V call is TRBV6-5, the J call TRBJ2-7; D perhaps matches TRBD2 (6 bases). V lost 6 bases, J lost 5 bases, and 14 bases lay in between. The length of the CDR3 is 13 residues. Germline CDR1 MNHEY, CDR2 SVGAGI. This chain's CDR3 is CASSQRARHEQYF. The CDR3 bases are TGTGCCAGCAGCCAGCGGGCAAGGCACGAGCAGTACTTC.

The genes are TRBV6-1 and TRBJ2-3; D is unclear. V lost 8 bases and J lost 0, with 9 bases in between. The CDR3 contains 13 residues. Germline assignment: CDR1 MNHNS and CDR2 SASEGT. CDR3 sequence: CASGVTSTDTQYF. CDR3 bases: TGTGCCAGCGGGGTGACAAGCACAGATACGCAGTATTTT.

The chain is built from TRBV28 and TRBJ2-5; perhaps TRBD2 as D (6 bases). Germline lookup yields CDR1 MDHEN and CDR2 SYDVKM. The CDR3 is 15 residues long. Trimming removed 5 bases at V and 4 bases at J, with 17 bases between. CDR3 loop: CASSGGAGTLETQYF. Here the CDR3 DNA reads TGTGCCAGCAGTGGGGGAGCCGGGACTCTAGAGACCCAGTACTTC.

V and J are TRBV9 and TRBJ2-2; 8 nucleotides agree with TRBD2. The germline V gene encodes CDR1 SGDLS and CDR2 YYNGEE. This CDR3 region has 15 residues. V lost 1 base to trimming and J lost 6 bases; unmatched junction nucleotides: 5. The CDR3 sequence is CASSVRREGSGELFF. The CDR3 DNA is TGTGCCAGCAGCGTACGACGGGAGGGCTCCGGGGAGCTGTTTTTT.

The gene calls are TRBV6-5 and TRBJ1-6; no firm D call. The CDR3 totals 14 residues. V shed 2 bases and J shed 7 bases, with 9 bases lying between them. Germline CDR1 reads MNHEY; CDR2 reads SVGAGI. CDR3 protein: CASSYDRLNSPLHF. Written as DNA, the CDR3 is TGTGCCAGCAGTTACGACCGCCTAAATTCACCCCTCCACTTT.

The J gene is TRBJ1-2, the V gene TRBV28, with TRBD1 identical over 10 bases. V shed 2 bases and J 6 bases; nucleotides not matched to a gene: 9. Germline assignment: CDR1 MDHEN and CDR2 SYDVKM. This CDR3 region has 16 residues. The CDR3 here is CASSLDSGTGADGYTF. DNA of the CDR3: TGTGCCAGCAGTTTAGATTCGGGGACAGGGGCAGATGGCTACACCTTC.

This clone was seen only once. CDR3 loop: CATHPGTGGREQYF. Written as DNA, the CDR3 is TGTGCCACCCACCCCGGGACAGGAGGTCGCGAGCAGTACTTC. This chain connects TRBV28 to TRBJ2-5; 8 bases agree with TRBD1. The end of the DNA is better explained by TRBJ2-7, so the J call may be wrong. This CDR3 contains 14 residues. The germline CDR1 and CDR2 sequences are MDHEN and SYDVKM.

The rearrangement uses TRBV18 and TRBJ2-1; tentative D call: TRBD1 (6 bases). Trimming removed 8 bases at V and 2 bases at J, with 10 bases between. The CDR3 covers 13 residues. Germline V gene sequence: CDR1 KGHSH, CDR2 LQKENI. This CDR3 is CASHDRTYNEQFF. The CDR3, as DNA: TGTGCCAGCCATGACAGGACCTACAATGAGCAGTTCTTC.

The CDR3 nucleotides read TGTGCCAGCAGTTTCAGGGCGACTGTATTCTACGAGCAGTACTTC. Translating gives CASSFRATVFYEQYF. The gene calls are TRBV6-5 and TRBJ2-7; the D gene is possibly TRBD1 (5 bases). The CDR3 has 15 amino acids. The germline CDR1 and CDR2 sequences are MNHEY and SVGAGI. Trimming shortened V by 4 bases and J by 3 bases, and 16 bases separated the two germline ends.

The chain couples TRBV10-1 to TRBJ1-5; D not resolved. V shed 6 bases and J shed 7 bases, with 10 bases lying between them. The CDR3 totals 12 residues. The germline CDR1 and CDR2 sequences are WNHNN and SYGVQD (reference sequence). The CDR3: CASSPPGQPQHF. CDR3 DNA: TGCGCCAGCAGCCCCCCGGGCCAGCCCCAGCATTTT.

This chain uses TRBV11-3 with TRBJ2-1; 7 bases fit TRBD2. This CDR3 comprises 14 residues. The trim removed 1 base at V and 6 bases at J, leaving 3 bases unmatched. The germline gives CDR1 SGHNT, CDR2 YENEEA. CDR3 protein: CASSLGGSFNEQFF. CDR3 nucleotide sequence: TGTGCCAGCAGCTTAGGCGGGAGTTTCAATGAGCAGTTCTTC.

The chain uses TRBV9 and TRBJ1-1; no clear D. The length of the CDR3 is 17 residues. The germline CDR1 and CDR2 sequences are SGDLS and YYNGEE. V was cut by 0 bases and J by 5 bases, with 20 bases left in between. The CDR3 region is CASSVGPWEVVDTEAFF. In DNA, the CDR3 is TGTGCCAGCAGCGTAGGACCCTGGGAGGTGGTGGATACTGAAGCTTTCTTT.

In this sample, this clone turned up a few times. The chain couples TRBV14 to TRBJ1-2; no clear D gene. The CDR3 runs to 14 residues. Germline CDR1 is SGHDN and CDR2 is FVKESK. Trimming left V 2 bases short and J 8 bases short, with 15 bases between. The CDR3 spells CASSQRASVMGYTF. The CDR3 DNA is TGTGCCAGCAGCCAAAGGGCATCCGTGATGGGCTACACCTTC.

The V gene is TRBV10-1, the J gene TRBJ2-7; 9 nucleotides match TRBD2. The CDR3 is 18 amino acids. Looked up from germline, CDR1 is WNHNN and CDR2 is SYGVQD (reference sequence). V trimming: 0 bases; J trimming: 7 bases; junction bases outside the gene matches: 16. The CDR3 nucleotides are TGCGCCAGCAGTGAGTCGGCTCTAGCGGGGAACCGCCTAACGGAGCAGTACTTC. Translated: CASSESALAGNRLTEQYF.

V and J are TRBV27 and TRBJ2-2; D gene ambiguous. CDR1 MNHEY and CDR2 SMNVEV come from the germline V gene (reference sequence). V was shortened by 0 bases and J by 2 bases, with 7 bases between the two germline ends. The CDR3 is 15 amino acids. This chain's CDR3 is CASSLSERNTGELFF. As DNA, the CDR3 is TGTGCCAGCAGTTTATCGGAAAGAAACACCGGGGAGCTGTTTTTT.

The V and J genes are TRBV5-6 and TRBJ2-4; unclear D gene. The V and J ends lost 1 base and 8 bases respectively, with 10 bases between them. The CDR3 extends over 13 amino acids. CDR1 and CDR2 from the germline V gene are SGHDT and YYEEEE. CDR3 coding DNA: TGTGCCAGCAGCTTGTTGGGTTGGGACATTCAGTACTTC. Protein sequence: CASSLLGWDIQYF.

The rearrangement links TRBV21-1 to TRBJ1-6; the DNA was not compared with TRBD1, the D call given in the table. TRBV21-1 is an annotated pseudogene. This CDR3 is built from 12 residues. CDR3 loop: CASRQIPSPLHF. CDR3 DNA: TGTGCCAGCAGACAAATCCCCTCACCCCTCCACTTT.

The chain employs TRBV28 and TRBJ1-2; 7 bases agree with TRBD1. With 3 bases clipped from V and 2 bases from J, the junction kept 3 bases outside the gene matches. The CDR3 consists of 14 residues. From germline, CDR1 is MDHEN and CDR2 SYDVKM. The CDR3 region has the DNA TGTGCCAGCAGTTTCAGGGACAGAAACTATGGCTACACCTTC. The encoded protein is CASSFRDRNYGYTF.

The chain has TRBV25-1 and TRBJ1-6; no firm D call. Trimming left V 1 base short and J 7 bases short, with 11 bases between. The CDR3 has 15 amino acids. Looked up from germline, CDR1 is MGHDK and CDR2 is SYGVNS. The DNA of the CDR3 is TGTGCCAGCAGTGAATCCGGTGGGTGGAATTCACCCCTCCACTTT. Translation gives CASSESGGWNSPLHF.

The chain employs TRBV18 and TRBJ1-1, with D maybe TRBD1 (6 bases). Germline V CDR1 and CDR2: KGHSH, LQKENI. Trimming took off 3 bases at V and 7 bases at J, with 21 bases between the two ends. The CDR3 spans 16 residues. CDR3 nucleotide sequence: TGTGCCAGCTCACCTTCCCTTTGGGGGGCAGTTGGTGAAGCTTTCTTT. Encoded protein: CASSPSLWGAVGEAFF.

This chain connects TRBV6-1 to TRBJ2-1; D unclear. The CDR3 contains 13 residues. Germline V gene lookup returns CDR1 MNHNS and CDR2 SASEGT. V was clipped by 6 bases and J by 8 bases, with 14 bases between them. CDR3 sequence (DNA): TGTGCCAGCAGCTTTGAGTGGCACTATGAGCAGTTCTTC. Protein: CASSFEWHYEQFF.

The chain recombines TRBV28 with TRBJ2-1; a possible D gene is TRBD2 (5 bases). The germline V gene encodes CDR1 MDHEN and CDR2 SYDVKM. The CDR3 totals 16 residues. V lost 4 bases to trimming and J lost 5 bases, with 18 bases between them. CDR3 loop: CASSSNILALNNEQFF. CDR3 sequence (DNA): TGTGCCAGCAGTTCAAACATCCTAGCATTGAACAATGAGCAGTTCTTC.

The chain is built from TRBV13 and TRBJ2-7, with TRBD1 identical over 7 bases. With V trimmed by 0 bases and J by 4 bases, 6 bases remained unmatched. Germline V gene lookup returns CDR1 PRHDT and CDR2 FYEKMQ (reference sequence). CDR3 size: 15 residues. DNA of the CDR3: TGTGCCAGCAGCTTAGGCACAGGGGCAGGATACGAGCAGTACTTC. The encoded protein is CASSLGTGAGYEQYF.

The genes are TRBV18 and TRBJ2-3; D remains ambiguous. Trimming pared 3 bases from V and 6 bases from J, leaving 4 bases between. This CDR3 contains 11 residues. Germline CDR1 and CDR2: KGHSH and LQKENI. In DNA, the CDR3 is TGTGCCAGCTCACCCAAGGATACGCAGTATTTT. It specifies CASSPKDTQYF.

The J gene is TRBJ2-7, the V gene TRBV28; D remains ambiguous. CDR1 is MDHEN, CDR2 SYDVKM, per germline. The V end was cut by 3 bases, the J end by 0 bases, with 9 bases between. The CDR3 has 14 amino acids. The CDR3 nucleotides read TGTGCCAGCAGTTTGGCAGAGAGCTCCTACGAGCAGTACTTC. Protein: CASSLAESSYEQYF.

The CDR3 bases are TGTGCCAGCAGCTTGGATTTAGCGGGGGGGCAAAGTACGCAGTATTTT. Translated, it gives CASSLDLAGGQSTQYF. The rearrangement joins TRBV11-2 to TRBJ2-3, with 11 bases that match TRBD2. The CDR3 has 16 residues. J lost 8 bases, V lost 3 bases, and 10 bases had no gene match. Germline values: CDR1 SGHAT, CDR2 FQNNGV.

The gene calls are TRBV5-5 and TRBJ2-7; perhaps TRBD2 as D (5 bases). The CDR3 is 13 residues long. The V and J ends lost 2 bases and 1 base respectively, with 7 bases between them. The V gene's germline CDR1 is SGHKS and CDR2 YYEKEE (reference sequence). The CDR3 here is CASSFGVSYEQYF. The CDR3 nucleotides read TGTGCCAGCAGCTTCGGGGTTTCCTACGAGCAGTACTTC.